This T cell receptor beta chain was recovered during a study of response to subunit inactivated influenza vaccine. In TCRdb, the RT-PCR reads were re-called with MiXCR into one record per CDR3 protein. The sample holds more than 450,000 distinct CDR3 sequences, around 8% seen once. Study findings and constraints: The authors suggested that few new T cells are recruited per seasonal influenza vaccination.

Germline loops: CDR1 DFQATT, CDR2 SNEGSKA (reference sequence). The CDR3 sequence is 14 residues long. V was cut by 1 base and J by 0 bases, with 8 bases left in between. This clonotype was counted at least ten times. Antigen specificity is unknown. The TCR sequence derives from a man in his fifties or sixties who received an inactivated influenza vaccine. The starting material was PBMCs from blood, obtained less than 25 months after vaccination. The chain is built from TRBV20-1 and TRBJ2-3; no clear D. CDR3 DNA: TGCAGTGCTAGAGTTGCCAGTAGCACAGATACGCAGTATTTT. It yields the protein CSARVASSTDTQYF.